This TCR beta chain was obtained from a study of CD8 T cells in ankylosing spondylitis (dated by TCRdb to 2015 to 2018). As for the study more broadly: T cell receptor beta repertoires were profiled in healthy donors and ankylosing spondylitis patients so that disease-linked TCR variants could be found. In total, the full study cohort was made up of roughly 110 healthy donors and about two dozen ankylosing spondylitis patients. Samples of peripheral blood were taken, and for ankylosing spondylitis patients, synovial fluid was collected as well. General conclusions and limits of the study: The disease-linked clones were reported as significantly enriched in matched synovial fluid samples from ankylosing spondylitis patients. A TCR beta motif of seven or eight highly homologous amino acid variants appeared characteristic of blood from ankylosing spondylitis patients. Some of the motif variants had been reported before in the synovial fluid and blood of reactive arthritis patients, a finding that suggests common disease-initiation mechanisms. In peripheral blood, the disease-linked clones were found at relatively low frequencies and had a CD8+ phenotype.

The CDR3 runs 15 amino acids, cysteine and phenylalanine included. Only the CDR3 portion is preserved as DNA: 45 bases, with reading frame beginning at the first base. After removal of 5 bases from V and 6 bases from J, the junction retains 3 bases not matched to a gene. The sample was run on an Illumina HiSeq 2500. TCR beta libraries were prepared by quantitative 5'-RACE with molecular barcodes. The original methods were these. To identify disease-linked TCR variants, a new computational method was used, one built on a probabilistic model of VDJ rearrangement. Using fastp trimming at Q25 and MiXCR clonotype assembly, TCRdb reanalyzed the public sequencing data and kept in-frame beta chains. Rows with a matching CDR3 protein are joined into one entry that keeps the most common DNA and genes. The V and J calls were determined by TCRdb, not by the authors. This sample is represented by under 950,000 distinct CDR3 sequences; under 20% of them were singletons. About 20% of the sample goes to the ten largest clones.

This clonotype was seen a few times. What antigen it recognizes has not been identified. Per-base qualities were not stored, and no clone one base away is much larger. The V and J genes are TRBV12-3 or TRBV12-4 and TRBJ2-1, with TRBD2 matching 14 junction bases. Specimen: blood, either unsorted or a sorted T cell fraction (not recorded which). The clonotype originates from a male donor with ankylosing spondylitis. The sequence in DNA is TGTGCCAGCAGTGGGACTAGCGGGAGTCTCAATGAGCAGTTCTTC. Its protein reads: CASSGTSGSLNEQFF.